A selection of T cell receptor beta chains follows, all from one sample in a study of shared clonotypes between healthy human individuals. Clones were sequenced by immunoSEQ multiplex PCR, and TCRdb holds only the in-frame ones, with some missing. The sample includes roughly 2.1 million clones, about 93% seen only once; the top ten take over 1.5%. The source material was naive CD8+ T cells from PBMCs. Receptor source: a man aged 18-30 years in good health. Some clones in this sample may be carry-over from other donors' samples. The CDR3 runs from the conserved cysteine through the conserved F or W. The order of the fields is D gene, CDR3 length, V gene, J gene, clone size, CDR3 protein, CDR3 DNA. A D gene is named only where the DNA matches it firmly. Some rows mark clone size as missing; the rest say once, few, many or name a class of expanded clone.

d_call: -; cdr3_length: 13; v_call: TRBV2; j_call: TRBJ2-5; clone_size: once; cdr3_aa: CASSEWLQETQYF; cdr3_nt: TGTGCCAGCAGTGAGTGGCTCCAAGAGACCCAGTACTTC
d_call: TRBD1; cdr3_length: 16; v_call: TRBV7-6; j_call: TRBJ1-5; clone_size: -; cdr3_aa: CASSLDTGGGNQPQHF; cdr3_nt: TGTGCCAGCAGCTTAGATACAGGGGGTGGCAATCAGCCCCAGCATTTT
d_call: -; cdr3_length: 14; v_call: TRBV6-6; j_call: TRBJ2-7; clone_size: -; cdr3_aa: CASSYGTKPYEQYF; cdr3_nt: TGTGCCAGCAGTTACGGGACCAAGCCTTACGAGCAGTACTTC
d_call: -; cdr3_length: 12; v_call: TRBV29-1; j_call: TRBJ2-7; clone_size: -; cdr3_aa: CSVDGGTDEQYF; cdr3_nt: TGCAGCGTTGACGGGGGCACGGACGAGCAGTACTTC
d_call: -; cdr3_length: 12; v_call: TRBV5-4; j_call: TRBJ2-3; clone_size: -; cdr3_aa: CASSPSADTQYF; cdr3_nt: TGTGCCAGCAGCCCGAGCGCAGATACGCAGTATTTT
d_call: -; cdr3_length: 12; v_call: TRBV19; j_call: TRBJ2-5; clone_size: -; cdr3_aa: CASSTGEETQYF; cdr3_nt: TGTGCCAGTAGTACCGGGGAAGAGACCCAGTACTTC
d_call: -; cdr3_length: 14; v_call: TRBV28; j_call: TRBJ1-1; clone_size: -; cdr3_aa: CASSFLLGTGEAFF; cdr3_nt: TGTGCCAGCAGTTTTTTATTAGGGACGGGGGAAGCTTTCTTT
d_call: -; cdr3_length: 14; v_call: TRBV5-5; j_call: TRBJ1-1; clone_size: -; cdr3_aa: CASSLGARETEAFF; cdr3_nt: TGTGCCAGCAGCTTGGGTGCGAGGGAGACTGAAGCTTTCTTT
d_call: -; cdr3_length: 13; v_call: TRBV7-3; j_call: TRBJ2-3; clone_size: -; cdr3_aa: CASSLGLTDTQYF; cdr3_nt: TGTGCCAGCAGCTTAGGCCTCACCGATACGCAGTATTTT
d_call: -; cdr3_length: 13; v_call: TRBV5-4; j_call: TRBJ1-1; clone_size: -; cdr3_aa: CASSPPGDTEAFF; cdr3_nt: TGTGCCAGCAGCCCCCCTGGGGACACTGAAGCTTTCTTT
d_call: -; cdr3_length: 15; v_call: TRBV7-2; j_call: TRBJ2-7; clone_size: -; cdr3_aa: CASSLRALLSYEQYF; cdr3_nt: TGTGCCAGCAGCTTAAGAGCGCTTCTCTCCTACGAGCAGTACTTC
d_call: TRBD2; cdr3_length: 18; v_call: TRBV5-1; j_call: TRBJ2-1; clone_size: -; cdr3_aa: CASSPTSGRALGYNEQFF; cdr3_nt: TGCGCCAGCAGCCCAACTAGCGGGAGGGCCCTAGGCTACAATGAGCAGTTCTTC
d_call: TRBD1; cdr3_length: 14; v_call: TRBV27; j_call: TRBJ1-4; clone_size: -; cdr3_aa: CASGTTGNREKLFF; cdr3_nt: TGTGCCAGCGGGACGACAGGGAACCGTGAAAAACTGTTTTTT
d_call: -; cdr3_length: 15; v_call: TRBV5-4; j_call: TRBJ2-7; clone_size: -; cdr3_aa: CASSSLDRPSYEQYF; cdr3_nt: TGTGCCAGCAGCAGCCTGGACAGACCCTCCTACGAGCAGTACTTC
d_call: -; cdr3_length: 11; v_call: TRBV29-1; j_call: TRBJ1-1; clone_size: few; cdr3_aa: CSLGGGAEAFF; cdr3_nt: TGCAGTCTTGGAGGGGGGGCTGAAGCTTTCTTT
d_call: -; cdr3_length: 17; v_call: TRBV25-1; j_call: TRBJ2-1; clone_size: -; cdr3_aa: CASSDGGWPSSYNEQFF; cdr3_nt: TGTGCCAGCAGTGACGGGGGCTGGCCGAGCTCCTACAATGAGCAGTTCTTC
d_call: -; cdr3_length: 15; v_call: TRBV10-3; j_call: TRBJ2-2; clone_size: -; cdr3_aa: CAISEIPGPGGELFF; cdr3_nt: TGTGCCATCAGTGAGATCCCAGGGCCCGGCGGGGAGCTGTTTTTT
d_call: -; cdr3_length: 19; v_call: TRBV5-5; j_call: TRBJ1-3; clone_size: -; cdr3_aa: CASSLTDQRTSRSGNTIYF; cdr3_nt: TGTGCCAGCAGCCTCACGGACCAAAGGACATCTAGGAGTGGAAACACCATATATTTT
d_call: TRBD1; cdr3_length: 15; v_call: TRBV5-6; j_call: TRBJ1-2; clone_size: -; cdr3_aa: CASGTGGANFYGYTF; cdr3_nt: TGTGCCAGTGGGACAGGGGGAGCAAACTTCTATGGCTACACCTTC
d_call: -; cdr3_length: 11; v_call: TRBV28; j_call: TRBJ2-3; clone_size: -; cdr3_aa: CASSRRDTQYF; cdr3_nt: TGTGCCAGCAGTCGAAGGGATACGCAGTATTTT
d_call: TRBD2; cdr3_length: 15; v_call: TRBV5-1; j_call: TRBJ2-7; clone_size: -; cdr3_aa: CASSVGASGAYEQYF; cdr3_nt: TGCGCCAGCAGCGTTGGGGCTAGCGGCGCGTACGAGCAGTACTTC
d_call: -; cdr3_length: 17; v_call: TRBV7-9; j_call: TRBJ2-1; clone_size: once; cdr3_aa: CASSSTTFKNSYNEQFF; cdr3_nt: TGTGCCAGCAGCTCTACCACTTTTAAGAACTCCTACAATGAGCAGTTCTTC
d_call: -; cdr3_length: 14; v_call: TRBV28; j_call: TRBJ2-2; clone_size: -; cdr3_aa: CASSFRGSTGELFF; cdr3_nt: TGTGCCAGCAGTTTCCGGGGGAGTACCGGGGAGCTGTTTTTT
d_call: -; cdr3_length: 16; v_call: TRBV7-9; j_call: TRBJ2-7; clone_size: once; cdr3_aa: CASSLGKWSLSYEQYF; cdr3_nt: TGTGCCAGCAGCTTAGGTAAATGGTCCCTCTCCTACGAGCAGTACTTC
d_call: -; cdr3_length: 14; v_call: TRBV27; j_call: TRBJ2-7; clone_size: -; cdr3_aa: CASSPIHSFYEQYF; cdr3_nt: TGTGCCAGCAGTCCCATCCACAGTTTCTACGAGCAGTACTTC
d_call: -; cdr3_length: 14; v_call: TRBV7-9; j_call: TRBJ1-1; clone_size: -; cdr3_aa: CASTHRVLNTEAFF; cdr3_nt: TGTGCCAGCACCCACAGGGTTTTGAACACTGAAGCTTTCTTT
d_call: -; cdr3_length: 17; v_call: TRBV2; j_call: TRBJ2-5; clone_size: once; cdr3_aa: CASSLLSWGNPSQTQYF; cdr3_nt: TGTGCCAGCAGCCTCCTCAGCTGGGGGAACCCCTCCCAGACCCAGTACTTC
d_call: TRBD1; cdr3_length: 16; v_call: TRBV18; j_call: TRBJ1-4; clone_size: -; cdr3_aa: CASSRRTEGADEKLFF; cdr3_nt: TGTGCCAGCTCAAGAAGGACAGAGGGGGCTGATGAAAAACTGTTTTTT
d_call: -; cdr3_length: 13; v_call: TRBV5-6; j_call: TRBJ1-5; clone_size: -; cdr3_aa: CASSRREGQPQHF; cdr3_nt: TGTGCCAGCAGTCGGAGGGAGGGTCAGCCCCAGCATTTT
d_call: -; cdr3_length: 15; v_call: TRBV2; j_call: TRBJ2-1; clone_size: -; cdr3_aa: CASSEKGSPWSEQFF; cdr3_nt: TGTGCCAGCAGTGAAAAGGGATCCCCGTGGAGTGAGCAGTTCTTC
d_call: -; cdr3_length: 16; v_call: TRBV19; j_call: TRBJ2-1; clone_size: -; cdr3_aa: CASRPAKGVEYNEQFF; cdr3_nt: TGTGCCAGTAGACCGGCTAAGGGAGTTGAATACAATGAGCAGTTCTTC
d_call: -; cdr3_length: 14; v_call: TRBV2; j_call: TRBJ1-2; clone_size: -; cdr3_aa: CASSEWGEGSGYTF; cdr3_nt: TGTGCCAGCAGTGAATGGGGGGAGGGCTCTGGCTACACCTTC
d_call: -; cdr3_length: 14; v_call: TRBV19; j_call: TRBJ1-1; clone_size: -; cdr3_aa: CASSQTGFKTEAFF; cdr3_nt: TGTGCCAGTAGCCAAACAGGGTTTAAGACTGAAGCTTTCTTT
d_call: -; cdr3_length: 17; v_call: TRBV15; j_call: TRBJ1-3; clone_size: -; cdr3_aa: CATSRDPWTDSGNTIYF; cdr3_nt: TGTGCCACCAGCAGAGATCCATGGACGGACTCTGGAAACACCATATATTTT
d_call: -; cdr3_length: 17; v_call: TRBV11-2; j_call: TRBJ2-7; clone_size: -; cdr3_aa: CASSSRAVEGRSYEQYF; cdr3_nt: TGTGCCAGCAGCTCCAGGGCGGTGGAGGGGCGGTCCTACGAGCAGTACTTC
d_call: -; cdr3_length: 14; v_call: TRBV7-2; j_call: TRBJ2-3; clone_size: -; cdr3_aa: CASSASLVTDTQYF; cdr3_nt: TGTGCCAGCAGCGCCAGTCTAGTGACAGATACGCAGTATTTT
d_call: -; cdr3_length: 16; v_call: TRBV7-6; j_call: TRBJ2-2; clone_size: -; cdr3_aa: CASSPGSRGNTGELFF; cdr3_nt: TGTGCCAGCAGCCCGGGGTCCCGGGGGAATACCGGGGAGCTGTTTTTT
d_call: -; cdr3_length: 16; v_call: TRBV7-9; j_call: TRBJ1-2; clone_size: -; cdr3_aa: CASSLNRGRENYGYTF; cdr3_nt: TGTGCCAGCAGCTTAAACAGAGGACGAGAAAACTATGGCTACACCTTC
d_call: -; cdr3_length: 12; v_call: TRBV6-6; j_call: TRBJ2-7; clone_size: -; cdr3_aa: CASSSAPGEQYF; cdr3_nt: TGTGCCAGCAGTTCGGCCCCGGGGGAGCAGTACTTC
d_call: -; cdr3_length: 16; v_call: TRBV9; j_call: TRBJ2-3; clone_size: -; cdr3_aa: CASSVGDIGITDTQYF; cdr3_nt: TGTGCCAGCAGCGTAGGGGACATAGGAATCACAGATACGCAGTATTTT
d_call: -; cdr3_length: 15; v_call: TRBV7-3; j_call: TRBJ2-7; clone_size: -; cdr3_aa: CASSLGAGNGYEQYF; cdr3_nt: TGTGCCAGCAGCTTAGGTGCAGGGAACGGCTACGAGCAGTACTTC
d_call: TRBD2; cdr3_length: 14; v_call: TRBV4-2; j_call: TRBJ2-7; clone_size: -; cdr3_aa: CASSPYGGRYEQYF; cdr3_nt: TGTGCCAGCAGCCCCTATGGCGGGAGATACGAGCAGTACTTC
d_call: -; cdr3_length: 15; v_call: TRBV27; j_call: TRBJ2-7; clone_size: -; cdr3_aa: CASSGGELPTYEQYF; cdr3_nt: TGTGCCAGCAGTGGCGGGGAGCTTCCCACCTACGAGCAGTACTTC
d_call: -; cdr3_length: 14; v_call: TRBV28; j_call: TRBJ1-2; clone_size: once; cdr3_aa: CASSLSRANYGYTF; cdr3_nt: TGTGCCAGCAGTTTATCGCGGGCGAACTATGGCTACACCTTC
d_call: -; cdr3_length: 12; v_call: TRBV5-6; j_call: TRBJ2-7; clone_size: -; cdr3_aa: CASSPTGHEQYF; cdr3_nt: TGTGCCAGCAGTCCGACAGGTCACGAGCAGTACTTC
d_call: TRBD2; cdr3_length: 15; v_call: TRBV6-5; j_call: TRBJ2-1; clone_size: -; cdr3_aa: CASSQSPSGDNEQFF; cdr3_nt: TGTGCCAGCAGCCAGTCGCCTAGCGGGGACAATGAGCAGTTCTTC
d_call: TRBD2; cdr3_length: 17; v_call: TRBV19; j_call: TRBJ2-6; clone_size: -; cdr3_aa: CASSMGREGPGANVLTF; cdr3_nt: TGTGCCAGTAGTATGGGGAGGGAGGGCCCTGGGGCCAACGTCCTGACTTTC
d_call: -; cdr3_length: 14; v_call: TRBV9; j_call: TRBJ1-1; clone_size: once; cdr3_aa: CASSPQGGGTEAFF; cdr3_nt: TGTGCCAGCAGCCCTCAGGGAGGGGGGACTGAAGCTTTCTTT
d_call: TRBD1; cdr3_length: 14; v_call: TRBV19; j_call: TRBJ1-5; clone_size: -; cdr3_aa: CASSDLQGKQPQHF; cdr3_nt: TGTGCCAGTAGTGACCTACAGGGGAAACAGCCCCAGCATTTT